This T cell receptor beta chain is from a study of neoadjuvant anti-PD-1 for oral cavity cancer. Study details: Before surgery, most patients got three to four biweekly 3 mg/kg nivolumab doses.

Assay: immunoSEQ multiplex PCR; the TCRdb copy retains only in-frame clones and omits some. The sample has 13,000 to 15,000 clones, over 55% seen once; the top ten hold about 3.1%. This clone turned up a few times. The antigen remains unidentified. General study points: Treg/Th17 ratio rose with pretreatment blood and fell with post-treatment tumor TCRbeta clonality. Each response group had just three patients in TCR analyses.

V lost 3 bases, J lost 0 bases, and 2 bases stayed unmatched. The germline V gene has CDR1 LNHNV and CDR2 YYDKDF (reference sequence). The CDR3 has 14 residues. Patients had newly diagnosed, untreated stage II-IVA oral cavity squamous cell carcinoma. The sequencing used PBMCs, collected before nivolumab (anti-PD-1) treatment. The chain has TRBV15 and TRBJ2-7; 7 positions match TRBD1. The clonotype originates from a person between 40 and 85 years old with oral cavity squamous cell carcinoma. The CDR3 here is CATSSRDSSYEQYF. CDR3 DNA: TGTGCCACCAGCAGCCGGGACAGCTCCTACGAGCAGTACTTC.